These 5 T cell receptor beta chains came from one sample sequenced in a study of shared clonotypes between healthy human individuals. The table came from immunoSEQ multiplex PCR; TCRdb's copy has only in-frame clones and leaves some out. The sample includes hundreds of thousands of clones, 75% to 85% of them seen just once. The sample taken for sequencing was PBMCs. These receptors were obtained from a woman aged 40 to 50 in good health. Some clones in this sample may be carry-over from other donors' samples.

This chain connects TRBV2 to TRBJ1-1; the D gene is possibly TRBD1 (5 bases). Trimming removed 8 bases from V and 6 bases from J, with 13 bases in between. The CDR3 has 12 amino acids. Germline V gene data show CDR1 as SNHLY and CDR2 as FYNNEI. CDR3 protein: CASAERGSEAFF. The CDR3 DNA reads TGTGCCAGCGCCGAGCGGGGGTCTGAAGCTTTCTTT.

This chain joins TRBV9 and TRBJ2-1, with TRBD1 identical over 7 bases. Trimming cost V 0 bases and J 4 bases; bases outside gene matches: 4. Germline lookup yields CDR1 SGDLS and CDR2 YYNGEE. The CDR3 sequence is 15 residues long. The CDR3 protein is CASSVDGQAYNEQFF. CDR3 coding DNA: TGTGCCAGCAGCGTAGATGGACAGGCATACAATGAGCAGTTCTTC.

The J gene is TRBJ2-5, the V gene TRBV19; D is unresolved. The germline V gene has CDR1 LNHDA and CDR2 SQIVND (reference sequence). V shed 3 bases and J shed 1 base, with 9 bases lying between them. The CDR3 extends over 14 amino acids. CDR3 amino acids: CASSINNGQETQYF. The DNA of the CDR3 is TGTGCCAGTAGTATCAATAACGGCCAAGAGACCCAGTACTTC.

The J gene is TRBJ2-2, the V gene TRBV19; TRBD1 is a possible D gene (6 bases). The CDR3 consists of 18 residues. The germline gives CDR1 LNHDA, CDR2 SQIVND (reference sequence). V was pared by 5 bases and J by 5 bases, with 24 bases between. This CDR3 is CASSPRPSRGAYTGELFF. As DNA, the CDR3 is TGTGCCAGTAGTCCCCGCCCCAGCAGGGGCGCGTATACCGGGGAGCTGTTTTTT.

The V call is TRBV6-1, the J call TRBJ1-5; possibly TRBD1 for D (6 bases). Trimming shortened V by 9 bases and J by 3 bases, and 12 bases separated the two germline ends. The CDR3 length is 13 residues. The V gene's germline CDR1 is MNHNS and CDR2 SASEGT. CDR3: CASNREFNQPQHF. The CDR3 DNA reads TGTGCCAGTAACAGGGAGTTCAATCAGCCCCAGCATTTT.